A single sample gave rise to the 15 T cell receptor beta chains below, sequenced in a study of blood T cell repertoires in COVID-19. The data were produced by immunoSEQ multiplex PCR, yet TCRdb's version contains in-frame clones alone and is incomplete. The table includes around 72,000 clones, 82% detected once. Sequenced material: peripheral blood. Receptor source: a human donor in a cohort sampled during active COVID-19.

The chain joins TRBV18 to TRBJ2-3; D may be TRBD2 (6 bases). The V and J ends lost 0 bases and 5 bases respectively, with 18 bases between them. CDR1 and CDR2 (germline): KGHSH, LQKENI. CDR3 length equals 17 residues. The CDR3 here is CASSPPSGRSEGDTQYF. CDR3 sequence (DNA): TGTGCCAGCTCACCACCGTCTGGACGTTCGGAGGGAGATACGCAGTATTTT. The full variable domain, completed using reference TRBV18 and TRBJ2-3, is NAGVMQNPRHLVRRRGQEARLRCSPMKGHSHVYWYRQLPEEGLKFMVYLQKENIIDESGMPKERFSAEFPKEGPSILRIQQVVRGDSAAYFCASSPPSGRSEGDTQYFGPGTRLTVL.

Only a few counts were recorded for this clone. The chain employs TRBV24-1 and TRBJ2-5; 9 nucleotides line up with TRBD1. From germline, CDR1 is KGHDR and CDR2 SFDVKD. With 7 bases clipped from V and 3 bases from J, the junction kept 2 bases outside the gene matches. The CDR3 spans 13 residues. CDR3 nucleotide sequence: TGTGCCACCAGAAGGACAGGGGAAGAGACCCAGTACTTC. This encodes CATRRTGEETQYF.

The chain is built from TRBV11-2 and TRBJ2-5; 12 bases are a match to TRBD2. The germline V gene encodes CDR1 SGHAT and CDR2 FQNNGV. The CDR3 totals 17 residues. Trimming cost V 2 bases and J 5 bases; bases outside gene matches: 9. CDR3 bases: TGTGCCAGCAGCTTATGGCTAGCGGGGGGGCCGGGGGAGACCCAGTACTTC. It translates to CASSLWLAGGPGETQYF.

V gene TRBV11-2 combines with J gene TRBJ1-6; TRBD1 matches at 10 bases. CDR1 is SGHAT and CDR2 is FQNNGV in the germline V gene. This CDR3 is built from 19 residues. Trimming at V came to 4 bases and at J to 10 bases, leaving 19 bases not matched to a gene. CDR3: CASSSRLMPGQGPNSPLHF. The CDR3 bases are TGTGCCAGCAGCTCTAGACTGATGCCGGGACAGGGGCCGAACTCACCCCTCCACTTT.

This chain connects TRBV4-1 to TRBJ2-3; 11 bases line up with TRBD2. The CDR3 contains 17 residues. Germline V lookup: CDR1 MGHRA, CDR2 YSYEKL. Trimming removed 4 bases from V and 2 bases from J; junction bases left unmatched: 8. The CDR3 sequence is CASSRTPGLAVTDTQYF. The CDR3 nucleotides are TGCGCCAGCAGCCGAACCCCGGGACTAGCGGTCACAGATACGCAGTATTTT.

The sample holds one count of this clone. The CDR3 loop reads CASRGGAAGNTIYF. DNA of the CDR3: TGTGCCAGCAGGGGAGGGGCCGCAGGAAACACCATATATTTT. The rearrangement joins TRBV2 to TRBJ1-3; TRBD1 might be the D (5 bases). The V gene's germline CDR1 is SNHLY and CDR2 FYNNEI. Trimming cost V 6 bases and J 4 bases, with 13 bases left between them. CDR3 length: 14 residues. The variable domain in full, with the rest retrieved from reference TRBV2 and TRBJ1-3, is EPEVTQTPSHQVTQMGQEVILRCVPISNHLYFYWYRQILGQKVEFLVSFYNNEISEKSEIFDDQFSVERPDGSNFTLKIRSTKLEDSAMYFCASRGGAAGNTIYFGEGSWLTVV.

This clone was recorded once. This chain links TRBV5-8 with TRBJ1-5, with D hard to call. The CDR3 contains 15 residues. V dropped 4 bases and J dropped 2 bases, with 13 bases sitting between them. The germline gives CDR1 SGHTS, CDR2 YDEGEE. CDR3 coding DNA: TGTGCCAGCAGCCCGGACTTGGGTGGCAATCAGCCCCAGCATTTT. This sequence encodes CASSPDLGGNQPQHF.

This clone was recorded a few times. V is TRBV18 and J is TRBJ2-5; D not resolved. From germline, CDR1 is KGHSH and CDR2 LQKENI. V dropped 3 bases and J dropped 4 bases, with 6 bases sitting between them. CDR3 size: 12 residues. CDR3 DNA: TGTGCCAGCTCACCGAGGCTAGAGACCCAGTACTTC. It translates to CASSPRLETQYF.

The chain uses TRBV28 and TRBJ1-6, with a tentative D call TRBD1 (5 bases). Germline CDR1 and CDR2: MDHEN and SYDVKM. This CDR3 spans 13 amino acids. Trimming pared 8 bases from V and 8 bases from J, leaving 13 bases between. The DNA of the CDR3 is TGTGCCAGCCGGGGGGTCCTGGATTCACCCCTCCACTTT. Protein: CASRGVLDSPLHF. Filled out from reference TRBV28 and TRBJ1-6, the complete variable domain reads DVKVTQSSRYLVKRTGEKVFLECVQDMDHENMFWYRQDPGLGLRLIYFSYDVKMKEKGDIPEGYSVSREKKERFSLILESASTNQTSMYLCASRGVLDSPLHFGNGTRLTVT.

This clone was recorded only once. This chain joins TRBV10-3 and TRBJ2-7; 8 bases align to TRBD1. The CDR3 consists of 16 residues. The germline CDR1 and CDR2 sequences are ENHRY and SYGVKD. V lost 0 bases to trimming and J lost 1 base; unmatched junction nucleotides: 5. CDR3 loop: CAISESAGGASYEQYF. CDR3 in DNA: TGTGCCATCAGTGAGTCTGCAGGGGGCGCTTCCTACGAGCAGTACTTC.

This sequence joins TRBV3-1 (or the pseudogene TRBV3-2) and TRBJ2-5, with TRBD1 as a possible D gene (6 bases). V was pared by 5 bases and J by 1 base, with 11 bases between. Germline loops: CDR1 LGHDT, CDR2 YNNKEL (reference sequence). This CDR3 comprises 14 residues. The CDR3 DNA follows: TGTGCCAGCAGCTCGCAGGGGACCCAAGAGACCCAGTACTTC. This translates into CASSSQGTQETQYF.

The V gene is TRBV4-1, the J gene TRBJ2-3; unclear D gene. With 1 base removed from V and 2 bases from J, the gap between germline ends came to 10 bases. Per germline, CDR1 MGHRA and CDR2 YSYEKL. This CDR3 is built from 15 residues. The CDR3 spells CASSQGATNTDTQYF. The CDR3 region has the DNA TGCGCCAGCAGCCAAGGGGCAACGAACACAGATACGCAGTATTTT.

The chain is built from TRBV29-1 and TRBJ2-7; no clear D gene. Deletions cut 4 bases from V and 5 bases from J, with 15 bases between. The CDR3 has 13 residues. Germline assignment: CDR1 SQVTM and CDR2 ANQGSEA. CDR3 in DNA: TGCAGCGTTGGTATTTATAGCTTCCACGAGCAGTACTTC. Translation gives CSVGIYSFHEQYF.

The rearrangement links TRBV19 to TRBJ2-1; TRBD2 matches at 10 bases. Germline V CDR1 and CDR2: LNHDA, SQIVND (reference sequence). J was trimmed by 3 bases and V by 9 bases; bases with no gene match: 2. This CDR3 is 13 amino acids long. CDR3 amino acids: CARLAGIYNEQFF. CDR3 DNA: TGTGCCAGACTAGCGGGGATCTACAATGAGCAGTTCTTC. Looking up the rest from reference TRBV19 and TRBJ2-1 gives the full variable domain: DGGITQSPKYLFRKEGQNVTLSCEQNLNHDAMYWYRQDPGQGLRLIYYSQIVNDFQKGDIAEGYSVSREKKESFPLTVTSAQKNPTAFYLCARLAGIYNEQFFGPGTRLTVL.

The genes are TRBV18 and TRBJ1-1; TRBD1 matches at 7 bases. This CDR3 spans 13 amino acids. Trimming at V came to 1 base and at J to 7 bases, leaving 3 bases not matched to a gene. Germline CDR1 KGHSH, CDR2 LQKENI. CDR3: CASSPQPGGEAFF. In nucleotides, the CDR3 is TGTGCCAGCTCACCACAGCCAGGGGGTGAAGCTTTCTTT.